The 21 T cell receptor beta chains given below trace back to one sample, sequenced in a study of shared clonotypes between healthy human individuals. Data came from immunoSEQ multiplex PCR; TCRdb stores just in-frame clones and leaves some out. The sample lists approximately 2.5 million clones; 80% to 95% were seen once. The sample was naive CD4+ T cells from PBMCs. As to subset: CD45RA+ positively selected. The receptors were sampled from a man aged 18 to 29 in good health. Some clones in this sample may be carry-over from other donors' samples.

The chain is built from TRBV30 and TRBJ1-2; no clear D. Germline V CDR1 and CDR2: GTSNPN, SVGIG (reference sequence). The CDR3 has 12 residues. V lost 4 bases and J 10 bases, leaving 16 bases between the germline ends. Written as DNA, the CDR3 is TGTGCCTGGACTACGGTCCCAGACGACTACACCTTC. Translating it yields CAWTTVPDDYTF.

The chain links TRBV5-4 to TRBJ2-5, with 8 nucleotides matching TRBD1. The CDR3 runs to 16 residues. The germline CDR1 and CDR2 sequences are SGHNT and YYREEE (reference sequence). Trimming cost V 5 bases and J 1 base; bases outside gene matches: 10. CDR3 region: CASRVAPGTGQETQYF. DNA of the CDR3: TGTGCCAGCAGGGTGGCTCCCGGGACAGGCCAAGAGACCCAGTACTTC.

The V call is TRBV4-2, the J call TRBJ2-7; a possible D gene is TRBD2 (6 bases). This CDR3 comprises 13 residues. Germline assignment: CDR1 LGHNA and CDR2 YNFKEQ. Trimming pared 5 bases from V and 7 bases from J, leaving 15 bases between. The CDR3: CASSEQRVGEQYF. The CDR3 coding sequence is TGTGCCAGCAGCGAGCAGCGGGTGGGGGAGCAGTACTTC.

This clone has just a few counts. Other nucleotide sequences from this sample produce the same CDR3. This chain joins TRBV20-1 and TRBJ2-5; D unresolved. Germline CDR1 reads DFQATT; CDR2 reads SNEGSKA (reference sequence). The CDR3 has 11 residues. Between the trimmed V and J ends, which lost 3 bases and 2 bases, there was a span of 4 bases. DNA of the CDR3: TGCAGTGCTAGGGCTCAAGAGACCCAGTACTTC. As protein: CSARAQETQYF.

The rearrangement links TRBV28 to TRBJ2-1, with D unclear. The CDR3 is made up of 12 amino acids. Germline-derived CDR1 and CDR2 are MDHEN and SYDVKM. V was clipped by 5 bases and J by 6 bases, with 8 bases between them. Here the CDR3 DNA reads TGTGCCAGCAGTCGCCTCGGCAATGAGCAGTTCTTC. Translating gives CASSRLGNEQFF.

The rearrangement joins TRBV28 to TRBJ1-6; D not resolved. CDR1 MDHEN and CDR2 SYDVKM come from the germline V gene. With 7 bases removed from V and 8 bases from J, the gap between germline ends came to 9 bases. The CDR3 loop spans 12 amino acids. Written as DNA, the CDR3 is TGTGCCAGCACCAGCCTCTATTCACCCCTCCACTTT. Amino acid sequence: CASTSLYSPLHF.

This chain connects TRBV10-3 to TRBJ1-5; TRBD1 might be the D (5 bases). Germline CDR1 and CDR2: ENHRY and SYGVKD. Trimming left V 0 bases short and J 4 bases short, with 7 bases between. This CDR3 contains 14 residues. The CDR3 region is CAISESGVNQPQHF. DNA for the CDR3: TGTGCCATCAGTGAGTCAGGGGTAAATCAGCCCCAGCATTTT.

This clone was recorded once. In DNA, the CDR3 is TGTGCCAGCAGTTCTCCCTGGGCCAGGGGAGGTCAGCCCCAGCATTTT. Amino acid sequence: CASSSPWARGGQPQHF. This chain uses TRBV6-6 with TRBJ1-5; weak D call: TRBD1 (6 bases). Germline values: CDR1 MNHNY, CDR2 SVGAGI (reference sequence). The CDR3 runs to 16 residues. Between the trimmed V and J ends, which lost 4 bases and 6 bases, there was a span of 19 bases.

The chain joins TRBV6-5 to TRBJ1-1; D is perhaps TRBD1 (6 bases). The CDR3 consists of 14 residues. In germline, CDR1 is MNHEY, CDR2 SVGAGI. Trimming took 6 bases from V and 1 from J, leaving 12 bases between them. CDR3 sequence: CASRLDRPNTEAFF. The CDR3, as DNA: TGTGCCAGCAGGCTAGACAGGCCGAACACTGAAGCTTTCTTT.

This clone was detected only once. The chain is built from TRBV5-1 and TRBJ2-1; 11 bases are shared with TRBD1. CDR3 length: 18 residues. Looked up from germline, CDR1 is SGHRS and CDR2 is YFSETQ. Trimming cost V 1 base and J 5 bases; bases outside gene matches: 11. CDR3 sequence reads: CASSLPRTGGAEHNEQFF. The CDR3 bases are TGCGCCAGCAGCTTGCCGAGGACAGGGGGCGCCGAACACAATGAGCAGTTCTTC.

The CDR3 DNA reads as TGTGCCAGTAGTACACAACTACAGGGGTCCTACGAGCAGTACTTC. Protein: CASSTQLQGSYEQYF. This chain uses TRBV19 with TRBJ2-7; TRBD1 aligns across 7 bases. CDR3 length equals 15 residues. V dropped 4 bases and J dropped 1; count of bases not matched to a gene: 7. The germline gives CDR1 LNHDA, CDR2 SQIVND (reference sequence).

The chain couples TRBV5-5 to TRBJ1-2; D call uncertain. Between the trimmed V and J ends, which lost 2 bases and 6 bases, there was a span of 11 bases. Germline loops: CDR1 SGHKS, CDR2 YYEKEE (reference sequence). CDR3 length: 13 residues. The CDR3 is CASSLQRFDGYTF. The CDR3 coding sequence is TGTGCCAGCAGCTTACAGAGATTTGATGGCTACACCTTC.

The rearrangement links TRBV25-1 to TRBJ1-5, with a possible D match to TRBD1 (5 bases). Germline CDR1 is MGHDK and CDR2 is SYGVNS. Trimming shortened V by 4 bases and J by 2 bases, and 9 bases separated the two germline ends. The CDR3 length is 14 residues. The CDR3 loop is CASSAGSGNQPQHF. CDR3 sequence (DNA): TGTGCCAGCAGTGCAGGGTCTGGCAATCAGCCCCAGCATTTT.

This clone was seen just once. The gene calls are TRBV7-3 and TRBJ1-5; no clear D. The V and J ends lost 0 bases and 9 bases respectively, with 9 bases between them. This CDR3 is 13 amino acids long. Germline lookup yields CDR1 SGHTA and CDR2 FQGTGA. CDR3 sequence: CASSLTEGLPQHF. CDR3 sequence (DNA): TGTGCCAGCAGCTTAACTGAAGGGTTGCCCCAGCATTTT.

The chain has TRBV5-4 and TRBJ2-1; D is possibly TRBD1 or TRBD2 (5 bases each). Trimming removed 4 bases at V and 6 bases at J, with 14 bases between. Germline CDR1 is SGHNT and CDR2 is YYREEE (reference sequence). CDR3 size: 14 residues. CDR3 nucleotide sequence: TGTGCCAGCAGCCGGTGGGGGAATAGCAATGAGCAGTTCTTC. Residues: CASSRWGNSNEQFF. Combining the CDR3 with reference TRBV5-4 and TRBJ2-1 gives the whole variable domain ETGVTQSPTHLIKTRGQQVTLRCSSQSGHNTVSWYQQALGQGPQFIFQYYREEENGRGNFPPRFSGLQFPNYSSELNVNALELDDSALYLCASSRWGNSNEQFFGPGTRLTVL.

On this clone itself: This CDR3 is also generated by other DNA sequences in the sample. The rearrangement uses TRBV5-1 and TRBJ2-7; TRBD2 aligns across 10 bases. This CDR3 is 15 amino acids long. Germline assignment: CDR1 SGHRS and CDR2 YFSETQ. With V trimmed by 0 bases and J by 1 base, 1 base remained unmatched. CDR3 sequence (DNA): TGCGCCAGCAGCTTGGCTAGCGGGAGTTCCTACGAGCAGTACTTC. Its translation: CASSLASGSSYEQYF.

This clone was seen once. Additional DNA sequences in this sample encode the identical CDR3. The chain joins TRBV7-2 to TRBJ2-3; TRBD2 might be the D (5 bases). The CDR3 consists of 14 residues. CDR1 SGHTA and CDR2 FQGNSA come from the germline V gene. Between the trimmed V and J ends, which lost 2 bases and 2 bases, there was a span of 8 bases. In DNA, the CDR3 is TGTGCCAGCAGCTTATCGAGGGCCACAGATACGCAGTATTTT. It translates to CASSLSRATDTQYF.

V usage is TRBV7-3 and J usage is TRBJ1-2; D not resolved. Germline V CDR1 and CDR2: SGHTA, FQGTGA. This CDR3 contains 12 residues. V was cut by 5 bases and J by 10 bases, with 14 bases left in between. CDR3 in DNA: TGTGCCAGCAGCCCCGGTGGGCAGTACTACACCTTC. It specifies CASSPGGQYYTF.

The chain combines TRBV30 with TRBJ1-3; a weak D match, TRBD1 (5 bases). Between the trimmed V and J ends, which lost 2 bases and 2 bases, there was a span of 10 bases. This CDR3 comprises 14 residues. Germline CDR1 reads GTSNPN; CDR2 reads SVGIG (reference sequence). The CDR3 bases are TGTGCCTGGAGTCGGGGGAACGCTGGAAACACCATATATTTT. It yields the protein CAWSRGNAGNTIYF.

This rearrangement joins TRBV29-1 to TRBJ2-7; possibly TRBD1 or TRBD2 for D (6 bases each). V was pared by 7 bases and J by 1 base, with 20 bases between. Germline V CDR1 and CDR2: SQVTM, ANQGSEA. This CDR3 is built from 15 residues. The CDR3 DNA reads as TGCAGCGCAAGACACGGGGGCATGGGTTCCTACGAGCAGTACTTC. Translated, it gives CSARHGGMGSYEQYF.

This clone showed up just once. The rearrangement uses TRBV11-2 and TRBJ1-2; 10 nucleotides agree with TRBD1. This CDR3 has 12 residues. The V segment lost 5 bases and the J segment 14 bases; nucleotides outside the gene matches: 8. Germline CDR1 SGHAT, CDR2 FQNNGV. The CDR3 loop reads CASSNRQGAHTF. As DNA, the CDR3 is TGTGCCAGCAGCAACCGACAGGGGGCGCATACCTTC.